This T cell receptor beta chain was sequenced for a study of T-cell memory formation after mild COVID-19. The germline V gene encodes CDR1 DFQATT and CDR2 SNEGSKA (reference sequence). The CDR3 consists of 15 residues. Unmatched junction bases numbered 9, after V lost 0 bases and J lost 8 bases. There are a few counts of this clonotype. MiXCR, applied by TCRdb to the 5' RACE reads, yields one record per CDR3 protein. The table records just under 550,000 distinct CDR3 sequences, just over 20% of them present only once. The sequence came from an adult woman who had mild COVID-19 (a few samples of this study predate the infection). Cell type and time point are not known. Specimen: PBMCs or a T cell subset sorted from them (not recorded which). The rearrangement links TRBV20-1 to TRBJ2-2, with TRBD1 matching over 7 bases. The CDR3 DNA reads TGCAGTGCTAGAGATGGACAGGCCCCGGCTGGGGAGCTGTTTTTT. Its translation is CSARDGQAPAGELFF.